This T cell receptor beta chain was profiled in a study of T cell responses to AZD1222 COVID-19 vaccine. General observations from the study: Recipients of two AZD1222 doses showed rising Spike-specific TCR breadth and depth.

Repertoires were generated with immunoSEQ multiplex PCR, while TCRdb's copy carries only in-frame clones and drops some. The table includes some 120,000 clones, 85% to 90% detected once. This CDR3 spans 14 amino acids. Trimming pared 6 bases from V and 0 bases from J, leaving 9 bases between. Germline V CDR1 and CDR2: ENHRY, SYGVKD. Of note for this clone: Its antigen remains unknown.

The sample in question was peripheral blood, obtained on day 0 of AZD1222 vaccination. This chain joins TRBV10-3 and TRBJ1-5; maybe TRBD1 (5 bases). The sequence derives from an adult in good health. DNA for the CDR3: TGTGCCATCAGCGCGACAGATAGCAATCAGCCCCAGCATTTT. Its translation is CAISATDSNQPQHF.